This T cell receptor beta chain was obtained from a study of T cells after yellow fever vaccination. The wider study: Fractions containing few cells were prepared with SMART-Seq v4 Ultra Low Input.

Study outcomes and limitations: Post-booster reappearance was seen for most primary-vaccination clones (roughly 97% CD4, 88% CD8). Clonotypes appearing in both CD4 and CD8 compartments existed, and their share was small.

CDR3 length equals 15 residues. Trimming took 0 bases from V and 10 from J, leaving 17 bases between them. Per germline, CDR1 SGHRS and CDR2 YFSETQ. This clonotype has at least ten counts. No antigen is known for it. 5'RACE template switching produced TCR cDNA carrying a universal primer site and UMIs. TCRdb recomputed calls from the 5' RACE reads with MiXCR, one row per CDR3 protein. The sample includes hundreds of thousands of distinct CDR3 sequences, approximately 4% of them seen just once. The receptor was isolated from a man between 18 and 35 years old who received the YFV17D yellow fever vaccine. The chain couples TRBV5-1 to TRBJ2-1, with D perhaps being TRBD1 or TRBD2 (5 bases each). The source material was PBMCs, sampled 5 days after the yellow fever booster vaccination. Here the CDR3 DNA reads TGCGCCAGCAGCTTGGCCTGGGGGACCCCTGGGGAGCAGTTCTTC. Translating gives CASSLAWGTPGEQFF.